This T cell receptor beta chain originates from a study of beta chain features in type 1 diabetes. Overall study results and limits: All four CD4+ subsets from Type 1 diabetes patients carried moderately but significantly shorter TCRB CDR3s. Sequencing used cDNA, and cells with high TCR expression could therefore be over-represented.

The germline V and J ends were trimmed by 4 bases and 5 bases, with 17 bases remaining between them. This CDR3 contains 15 residues. Per germline, CDR1 MNHNS and CDR2 SASEGT. This clone has only a few counts. The antigen remains unidentified. Donors underwent one heparinised blood draw, around 120 mL on average. Expressed TCRB transcripts were sequenced, since all the RNA that had been isolated was reverse transcribed. Sequenced naive, central memory and regulatory T cell samples produced an average of about 3.57 million reads. TCRdb's copy holds only in-frame clones and misses some; the assay was immunoSEQ multiplex PCR. The sample has under 900,000 clones; roughly a sixth are singletons.

Source material: naive CD4+ T cells from blood. This TCR was recovered from a woman aged 18 to 35 in good health. This rearrangement joins TRBV6-1 to TRBJ2-5, with D perhaps matching TRBD1 (6 bases). The CDR3 spells CASSVTGGPSETQYF. Written as DNA, the CDR3 is TGTGCCAGCAGTGTGACAGGAGGTCCGTCGGAGACCCAGTACTTC.